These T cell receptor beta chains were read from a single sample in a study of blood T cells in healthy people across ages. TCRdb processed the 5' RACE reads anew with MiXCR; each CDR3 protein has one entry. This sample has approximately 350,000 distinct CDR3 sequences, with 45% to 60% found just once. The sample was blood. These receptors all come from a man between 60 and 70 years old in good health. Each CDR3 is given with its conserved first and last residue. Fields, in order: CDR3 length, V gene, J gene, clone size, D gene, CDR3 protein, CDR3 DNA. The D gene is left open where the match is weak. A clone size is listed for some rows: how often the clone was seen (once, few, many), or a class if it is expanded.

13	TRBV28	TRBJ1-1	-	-	CASSQVPNTEAFF	TGTGCCAGCAGCCAGGTTCCAAACACTGAAGCTTTCTTT
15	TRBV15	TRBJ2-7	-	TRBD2	CATSISSGGLYEQYF	TGTGCCACCAGCATTTCTAGCGGGGGCCTCTACGAGCAGTACTTC
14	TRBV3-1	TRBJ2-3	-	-	CASSLFSRTDTQYF	TGTGCCAGCAGCCTCTTCTCCCGTACAGATACGCAGTATTTT
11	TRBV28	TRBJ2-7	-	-	CASSRENEQYF	TGTGCCAGCAGCCGCGAGAACGAGCAGTACTTC
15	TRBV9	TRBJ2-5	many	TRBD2	CASSPSGGTAETQYF	TGTGCCAGCAGCCCATCGGGGGGGACGGCAGAGACCCAGTACTTC
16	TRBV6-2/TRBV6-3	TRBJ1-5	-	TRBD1	CASERQGGFGDQPQHF	TGTGCCAGCGAGAGACAGGGCGGATTTGGGGATCAGCCCCAGCATTTT
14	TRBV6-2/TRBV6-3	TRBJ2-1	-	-	CASSAWDEDNEQFF	TGTGCCAGCAGTGCCTGGGACGAGGACAATGAGCAGTTCTTC
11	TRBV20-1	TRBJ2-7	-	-	CSASTELEQYF	TGCAGTGCTTCGACGGAATTGGAGCAGTACTTC
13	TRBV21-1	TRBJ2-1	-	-	CASSEDPQNEQFF	TGTGCCAGCAGCGAAGACCCTCAGAATGAGCAGTTCTTC
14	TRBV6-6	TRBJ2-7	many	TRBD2	CASSFLAGSYEQYF	TGTGCCAGCAGTTTCCTAGCGGGGAGCTACGAGCAGTACTTC
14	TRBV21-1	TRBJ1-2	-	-	CASSNVDRRYGYTF	TGTGCCAGCAGCAATGTTGACAGACGCTATGGCTACACCTTC
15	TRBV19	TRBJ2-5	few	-	CASSPSGNPGETQYF	TGTGCCAGTAGCCCTTCCGGGAACCCCGGGGAGACCCAGTACTTC
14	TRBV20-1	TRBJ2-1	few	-	CSATTGRSDNEQFF	TGCAGTGCCACGACAGGGAGGTCCGACAATGAGCAGTTCTTC
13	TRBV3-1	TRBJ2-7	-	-	CASSKEGRGEQYF	TGTGCCAGCTCTAAGGAGGGGCGCGGCGAGCAGTACTTC
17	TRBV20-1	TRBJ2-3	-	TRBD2	CSAPGLAGGGGTDTQYF	TGCAGTGCCCCGGGACTAGCGGGAGGGGGCGGCACAGATACGCAGTATTTT
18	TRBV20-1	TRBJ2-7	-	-	CSAIAQVLVPWISYEQYF	TGCAGTGCAATAGCCCAGGTTTTGGTTCCGTGGATATCCTACGAGCAGTACTTC
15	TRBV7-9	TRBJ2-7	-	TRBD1	CASSLRTGYNYEQYF	TGTGCCAGCAGCCTAAGGACAGGGTATAACTACGAGCAGTACTTC
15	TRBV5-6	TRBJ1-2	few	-	CASSLALGLSYGYTF	TGTGCCAGCAGCTTGGCGCTGGGGTTGAGCTATGGCTACACCTTC
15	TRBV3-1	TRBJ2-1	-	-	CASSQQLLPYNEQFF	TGTGCCAGCAGCCAACAACTACTTCCCTACAATGAGCAGTTCTTC
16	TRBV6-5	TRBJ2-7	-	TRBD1	CASSYAAGTGSFGGYF	TGTGCCAGCAGTTACGCAGCCGGGACAGGGTCCTTCGGGGGGTACTTC
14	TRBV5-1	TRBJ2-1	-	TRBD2	CAGSLAGAYNEQFF	TGCGCCGGCAGTCTAGCGGGGGCCTACAATGAGCAGTTCTTC
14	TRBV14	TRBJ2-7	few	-	CASSRPGLKYEQYF	TGTGCCAGCAGCCGCCCGGGACTCAAATACGAGCAGTACTTC
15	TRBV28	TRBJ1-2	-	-	CASSSQTGGLYGYTF	TGTGCCAGCAGTTCGCAGACAGGAGGGCTCTATGGCTACACCTTC
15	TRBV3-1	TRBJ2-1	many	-	CASSRTGPRGDEQFF	TGTGCCAGCAGCCGCACGGGACCCCGAGGGGATGAGCAGTTCTTC
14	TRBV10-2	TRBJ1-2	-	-	CASSDAEQADGYTF	TGCGCCAGCAGTGATGCCGAACAGGCCGATGGCTACACCTTC